Presented here are 23 T cell receptor beta chains from one specimen sequenced in a study of T cells in Graves' hyperthyroidism and ophthalmopathy. TCR beta CDR3 regions were amplified from RNA transcripts. Using the HTBI primer set, a first-round RT-PCR was run on the TCR CDR3. TCRdb analysed the multiplex PCR reads with MiXCR anew, one entry per CDR3 protein. The data show around 620,000 distinct CDR3 sequences, 46% seen once. The material sequenced was peripheral blood or thyroid tissue (not recorded which). The receptors were gathered from an adult woman with Graves' disease, either hyperthyroidism or ophthalmopathy (not recorded which).

The table lists this clonotype with a count of one. J is TRBJ2-2 and V is TRBV7-6; D tentatively reads TRBD1 or TRBD2 (6 bases each). Deletions cut 8 bases from V and 6 bases from J, with 16 bases between. CDR3 length: 14 residues. From germline, CDR1 is SGHVS and CDR2 FNYEAQ. CDR3 sequence (DNA): TGTGCCAGCCTCGGGGGCAGGGCCGCCGGGGAGCTGTTTTTT. It codes for CASLGGRAAGELFF.

This clonotype was seen repeatedly, ten times or more. The rearrangement joins TRBV7-6 to TRBJ2-7; the D gene is possibly TRBD1 (6 bases). This CDR3 has 14 amino acids. The V end was cut by 5 bases, the J end by 5 bases, with 16 bases between. Germline lookup yields CDR1 SGHVS and CDR2 FNYEAQ. This CDR3 is CASSALAGADEQYF. As DNA, the CDR3 is TGTGCCAGCAGCGCTTTAGCAGGGGCGGACGAGCAGTACTTC.

The chain uses TRBV5-1 and TRBJ1-5; D is uncertain. The V end was cut by 5 bases, the J end by 14 bases, with 14 bases between. The CDR3 has 11 residues. Germline loops: CDR1 SGHRS, CDR2 YFSETQ. This chain's CDR3 is CASRLGGYEHF. Here the CDR3 DNA reads TGCGCCAGCAGACTGGGCGGCTACGAGCATTTT.

With regard to this clonotype: Given a much more abundant clone one base away, this may be a read error. The chain uses TRBV20-1 and TRBJ2-7; 12 nucleotides line up with TRBD2. The CDR3 length is 13 residues. Germline CDR1 and CDR2: DFQATT and SNEGSKA (reference sequence). J was trimmed by 3 bases and V by 8 bases; bases with no gene match: 5. The CDR3 sequence: CSTATSGSYEQYF. DNA for the CDR3: TGCAGTACCGCGACTAGCGGGAGCTACGAGCAGTACTTC.

A note on this clonotype: Because it lacks the conserved phenylalanine or tryptophan at the end, this CDR3 is likely a read error. It is unclear where the CDR3 begins or ends on the DNA, so no DNA is shown, and the CDR3 is as TCRdb lists it. V and J are TRBV5-1 and TRBJ1-4; no check of the table's D call, TRBD1, against the DNA was made. Germline assignment: CDR1 SGHRS and CDR2 YFSETQ. The CDR3 is 8 amino acids in total, end residues counted. This CDR3 reads CASSWGDR.

The rearrangement links TRBV20-1 to TRBJ2-7; 8 bases are a match to TRBD1. CDR3 length: 14 residues. The V and J ends lost 3 bases and 1 base, in that order; junction bases with no gene match: 5. Germline V gene sequence: CDR1 DFQATT, CDR2 SNEGSKA (reference sequence). The CDR3 region is CSARARGLSYEQYF. CDR3 bases: TGCAGTGCTAGGGCCAGGGGGCTATCCTACGAGCAGTACTTC.

The J gene is TRBJ2-3, the V gene TRBV5-1, with D unclear. The CDR3 is 13 amino acids. Trimming left V 0 bases short and J 10 bases short, with 12 bases between. Looked up from germline, CDR1 is SGHRS and CDR2 is YFSETQ. The CDR3 protein is CASSLAGRSAQYF. In nucleotides, the CDR3 is TGCGCCAGCAGCTTGGCCGGACGAAGCGCGCAGTATTTT.

This clonotype has ten or more counts. The chain joins TRBV6-5 to TRBJ1-3, with 8 bases that match TRBD1. Germline loops: CDR1 MNHEY, CDR2 SVGAGI. The CDR3 spans 16 residues. V was pared by 1 base and J by 4 bases, with 6 bases of the junction left unmatched. The CDR3 DNA reads TGTGCCAGCAGTTACTGGCCACAGGGGGAGGGAAACACCATATATTTT. Encoded protein: CASSYWPQGEGNTIYF.

The genes are TRBV2 and TRBJ2-7; 7 bases line up with TRBD2. CDR1 and CDR2 (germline): SNHLY, FYNNEI. V gave up 1 base and J gave up 4 bases; unmatched junction bases: 10. The CDR3 consists of 16 residues. CDR3: CASSEGGGAGFYEQYF. The CDR3 DNA reads as TGTGCCAGCAGTGAAGGGGGAGGGGCAGGTTTTTACGAGCAGTACTTC. Based on the CDR3 plus reference TRBV2 and TRBJ2-7, the full variable domain is EPEVTQTPSHQVTQMGQEVILRCVPISNHLYFYWYRQILGQKVEFLVSFYNNEISEKSEIFDDQFSVERPDGSNFTLKIRSTKLEDSAMYFCASSEGGGAGFYEQYFGPGTRLTVT.

This clonotype has a handful of counts. The chain recombines TRBV10-3 with TRBJ2-7; D is ambiguous. The germline V gene has CDR1 ENHRY and CDR2 SYGVKD. V shed 4 bases and J shed 1 base, with 11 bases lying between them. The CDR3 consists of 14 residues. CDR3 bases: TGTGCCATCAGTGCCCCAGGCAGGTCCTACGAGCAGTACTTC. This codes for CAISAPGRSYEQYF.

This clonotype was picked up many times. The V and J genes are TRBV12-3 or TRBV12-4 and TRBJ1-1; TRBD1 might be the D (5 bases). This CDR3 has 13 amino acids. V was clipped by 1 base and J by 7 bases, with 10 bases between them. In nucleotides, the CDR3 is TGTGCCAGCAGTTTAGGGGCAGGGATTGAAGCTTTCTTT. It translates to CASSLGAGIEAFF.

The chain recombines TRBV12-3 or TRBV12-4 with TRBJ1-1, with D possibly being TRBD1 (5 bases). Trimming took off 6 bases at V and 0 bases at J, with 17 bases between the two ends. CDR3 length: 16 residues. CDR3 loop: CASSLTATSMNTEAFF. The CDR3 nucleotides are TGTGCCAGCAGCTTGACAGCGACGTCCATGAACACTGAAGCTTTCTTT.

This clonotype was recorded many times. The chain couples TRBV5-1 to TRBJ1-4; no clear D. There are 15 residues in the CDR3. V dropped 0 bases and J dropped 0 bases, with 6 bases sitting between them. Germline CDR1 reads SGHRS; CDR2 reads YFSETQ. CDR3 bases: TGCGCCAGCAGCTTGGAGGGAACAACTAATGAAAAACTGTTTTTT. As protein: CASSLEGTTNEKLFF.

Many counts were recorded for this clonotype. The gene calls are TRBV20-1 and TRBJ2-5; tentative D call: TRBD2 (5 bases). Trimming cost V 5 bases and J 3 bases, with 10 bases left between them. Germline V gene data show CDR1 as DFQATT and CDR2 as SNEGSKA (reference sequence). The length of the CDR3 is 12 residues. CDR3 in amino acids: CSAAKREETQYF. In DNA, the CDR3 is TGCAGTGCTGCCAAGAGGGAAGAGACCCAGTACTTC.

This clonotype has a count of ten or more. The chain recombines TRBV7-8 with TRBJ1-5, with D possibly TRBD1 on 5 matching bases. There are 17 residues in the CDR3. V lost 5 bases to trimming and J lost 5 bases, with 22 bases between them. Germline-derived CDR1 and CDR2 are SGHVS and FQNEAQ. CDR3 nucleotides: TGTGCCAGCAGCCTAGGCCAGATAGGGAAAGGGGATCAGCCCCAGCATTTT. This sequence encodes CASSLGQIGKGDQPQHF.

The chain uses TRBV2 and TRBJ2-6; D remains unclear. CDR3 size: 15 residues. Germline assignment: CDR1 SNHLY and CDR2 FYNNEI. The V end lost 5 bases, the J end lost 0 bases, and 8 bases lay between the germline ends. The CDR3 reads CASSLVVSGANVLTF. CDR3 DNA sequence: TGTGCCAGCAGTTTGGTGGTCTCTGGGGCCAACGTCCTGACTTTC.

In this sample, this clonotype turned up many times. The chain joins TRBV20-1 to TRBJ1-5, with unresolved D. The CDR3 totals 12 residues. CDR1 is DFQATT, CDR2 SNEGSKA, per germline (reference sequence). Trimming shortened V by 1 base and J by 6 bases, and 7 bases separated the two germline ends. The CDR3 DNA reads as TGCAGTGCTAGAGCTTTAGGTCAGCCCCAGCATTTT. This gives the protein CSARALGQPQHF.

Only a few counts were recorded for this clonotype. This rearrangement joins TRBV7-2 to TRBJ1-2, with a possible D match to TRBD1 (5 bases). Germline V lookup: CDR1 SGHTA, CDR2 FQGNSA. V lost 6 bases, J lost 4 bases, and 12 bases lay in between. This CDR3 contains 13 residues. The CDR3 DNA sequence: TGTGCCAGCAGACGAGGGGAGAGCTATGGCTACACCTTC. This gives the protein CASRRGESYGYTF.

The chain joins TRBV2 to TRBJ1-1, with D possibly TRBD1 on 5 matching bases. This CDR3 has 13 residues. Trimming took off 4 bases at V and 4 bases at J, with 10 bases between the two ends. Per germline, CDR1 SNHLY and CDR2 FYNNEI. Here the CDR3 reads CASSGGTGTEAFF. The CDR3 coding sequence is TGTGCCAGCAGTGGGGGGACGGGCACTGAAGCTTTCTTT.

This clonotype has a single count. This chain joins TRBV29-1 and TRBJ1-2; 7 bases are shared with TRBD1. The germline CDR1 and CDR2 sequences are SQVTM and ANQGSEA. With 3 bases clipped from V and 1 base from J, the junction kept 11 bases outside the gene matches. CDR3 size: 16 residues. CDR3 amino acids: CSVDPGVGDSNYGYTF. Written as DNA, the CDR3 is TGCAGCGTTGACCCGGGGGTGGGGGACAGTAACTATGGCTACACCTTC.

The chain links TRBV7-9 to TRBJ2-7; D is unclear. Germline CDR1 and CDR2: SEHNR and FQNEAQ (reference sequence). V was pared by 5 bases and J by 6 bases, with 14 bases between. The CDR3 runs to 13 residues. CDR3 bases: TGTGCCAGCAGCAACACGGCAGTAAGCGAGCAGTACTTC. It codes for CASSNTAVSEQYF.

The J gene is TRBJ1-2, the V gene TRBV4-2; TRBD1 matches at 8 bases. Germline values: CDR1 LGHNA, CDR2 YNFKEQ. CDR3 length: 14 amino acids. The DNA of the CDR3 is TGTGCTAGAGGTGGGACAGGCTCCCTCTATGGCTACACCTTC. Translated, it gives CARGGTGSLYGYTF.

Comment on this clonotype: No conserved phenylalanine or tryptophan ends this CDR3, so it is likely a read error. No DNA is shown, since the ends of the CDR3 on it are uncertain; the CDR3 is the one TCRdb lists. The V and J genes are TRBV6-1 and TRBJ1-1. From germline, CDR1 is MNHNS and CDR2 SASEGT. The CDR3 is 9 residues long, counting both termini. Here the CDR3 reads CASSERSLD.